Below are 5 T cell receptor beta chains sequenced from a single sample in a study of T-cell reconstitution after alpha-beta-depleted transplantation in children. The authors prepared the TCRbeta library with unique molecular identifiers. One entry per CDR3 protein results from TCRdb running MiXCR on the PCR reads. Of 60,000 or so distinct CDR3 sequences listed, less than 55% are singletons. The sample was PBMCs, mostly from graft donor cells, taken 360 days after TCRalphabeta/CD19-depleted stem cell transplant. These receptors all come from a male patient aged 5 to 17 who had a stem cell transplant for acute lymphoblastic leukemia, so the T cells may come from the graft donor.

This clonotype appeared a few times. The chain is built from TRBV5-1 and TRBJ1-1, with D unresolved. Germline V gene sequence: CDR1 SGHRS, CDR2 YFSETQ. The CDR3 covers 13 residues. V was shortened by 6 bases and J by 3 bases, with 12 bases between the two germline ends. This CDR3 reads CASKRVSDTEAFF. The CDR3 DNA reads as TGCGCCAGCAAGAGGGTCAGCGACACTGAAGCTTTCTTT.

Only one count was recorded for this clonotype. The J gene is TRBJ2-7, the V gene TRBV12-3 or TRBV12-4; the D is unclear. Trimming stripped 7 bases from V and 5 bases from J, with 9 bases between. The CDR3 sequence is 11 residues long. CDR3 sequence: CASMVGNEQYF. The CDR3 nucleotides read TGTGCCAGCATGGTTGGTAACGAGCAGTACTTC.

The CDR3 DNA sequence: TGCAGCGTCATCCGGGGAGAGACCCAGTACTTC. This translates into CSVIRGETQYF. This chain links TRBV29-1 with TRBJ2-5; a weak D match, TRBD2 (5 bases). The CDR3 runs to 11 residues. The germline gives CDR1 SQVTM, CDR2 ANQGSEA. Trimming stripped 6 bases from V and 4 bases from J, with 9 bases between.

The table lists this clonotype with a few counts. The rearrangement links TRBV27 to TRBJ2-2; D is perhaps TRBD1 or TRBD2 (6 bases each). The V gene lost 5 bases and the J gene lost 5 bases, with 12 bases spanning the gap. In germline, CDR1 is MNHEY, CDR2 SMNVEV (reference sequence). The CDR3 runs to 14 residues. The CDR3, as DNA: TGTGCCAGCAGTGGGGGGCTGAGGACCGGGGAGCTGTTTTTT. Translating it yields CASSGGLRTGELFF.

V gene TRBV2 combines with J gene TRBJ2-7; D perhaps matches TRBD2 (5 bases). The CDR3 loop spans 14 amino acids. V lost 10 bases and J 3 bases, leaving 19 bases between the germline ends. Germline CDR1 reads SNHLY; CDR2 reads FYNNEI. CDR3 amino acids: CATTGSSTLYEQYF. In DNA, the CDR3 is TGTGCCACCACGGGGTCCTCGACCCTCTACGAGCAGTACTTC.